Below, 20 T cell receptor beta chains from the same sample are listed, as sequenced in a study of CXCR3-negative and CXCR3-positive naive CD8 T cells. It was by 5' RACE with UMI labels that the TRB cDNA libraries were prepared. TCRdb reprocessed the 5' RACE reads and keeps a single row for each CDR3 protein, giving no DNA. There are about 41,000 distinct CDR3 sequences in the sample, with around 2% held by the top ten. The sample comprised naive CXCR3- CD8+ T cells from blood. Specified subset: CD45RO-CCR7+CD27+CD95- naive CD8+ T cells lacking CXCR3 (TNR3-). The receptors derive from a human donor in good health. Some clones in this sample may be carry-over from other donors' samples.

This sequence joins TRBV14 and TRBJ2-3; absent DNA, TCRdb's TRBD1 call cannot be checked. CDR3 length: 17 amino acids. Germline V CDR1 and CDR2: SGHDN, FVKESK. The CDR3 sequence: CASSQPTGGLGTDTQYF.

This chain joins TRBV29-1 and TRBJ1-2; the D gene TCRdb calls, TRBD1, cannot be checked with no DNA. The CDR3 totals 13 residues. Germline V gene lookup returns CDR1 SQVTM and CDR2 ANQGSEA. CDR3 residues: CSAEGPTDYGYTF.

The V gene is TRBV28, the J gene TRBJ2-5; TCRdb outputs TRBD1, but without DNA this stays unchecked. Germline-derived CDR1 and CDR2 are MDHEN and SYDVKM. The CDR3 has 15 amino acids. CDR3 loop: CASSLTGLPQETQYF.

The chain uses TRBV29-1 and TRBJ2-7; TCRdb picks TRBD2, but there is no DNA to check that call. Germline V gives CDR1 SQVTM, CDR2 ANQGSEA. The CDR3 spans 13 residues. CDR3 sequence reads: CSVGGLAGPEQYF.

The rearrangement uses TRBV6-2 or TRBV6-3 and TRBJ2-3; with no DNA, the TCRdb D assignment of TRBD2 cannot be verified. This CDR3 is built from 16 residues. Germline-derived CDR1 and CDR2 are MNHEY and SVGEGT. CDR3 protein: CASTPMVREPTDTQYF.

The gene calls are TRBV28 and TRBJ2-2; TCRdb indicates TRBD1, and absent DNA this call remains unverified. The CDR3 runs to 14 residues. CDR1 is MDHEN and CDR2 is SYDVKM in the germline V gene. CDR3 sequence: CASSTGGNTGELFF.

The J gene is TRBJ1-1, the V gene TRBV2; TCRdb selects TRBD1, and the lack of DNA leaves this call unchecked. This CDR3 spans 13 amino acids. The germline CDR1 and CDR2 sequences are SNHLY and FYNNEI. CDR3 in amino acids: CASHRDRGSEAFF. Using reference TRBV2 and TRBJ1-1 for the parts outside the CDR3, the full variable domain is EPEVTQTPSHQVTQMGQEVILRCVPISNHLYFYWYRQILGQKVEFLVSFYNNEISEKSEIFDDQFSVERPDGSNFTLKIRSTKLEDSAMYFCASHRDRGSEAFFGQGTRLTVV.

The rearrangement uses TRBV11-2 and TRBJ2-3; there is no DNA to check the TCRdb D call of TRBD2. Germline V gives CDR1 SGHAT, CDR2 FQNNGV. This CDR3 spans 15 amino acids. The CDR3 sequence: CASSFLAGESDTQYF. Filled out from reference TRBV11-2 and TRBJ2-3, the complete variable domain reads EAGVAQSPRYKIIEKRQSVAFWCNPISGHATLYWYQQILGQGPKLLIQFQNNGVVDDSQLPKDRFSAERLKGVDSTLKIQPAKLEDSAVYLCASSFLAGESDTQYFGPGTRLTVL.

The chain couples TRBV29-1 to TRBJ1-2; the D call of TRBD1 rests on TCRdb alone, since no DNA is present to check it. Per germline, CDR1 SQVTM and CDR2 ANQGSEA. The CDR3 is 15 amino acids. The CDR3 reads CSVLQHPGPYYGYTF. Supplemented by reference TRBV29-1 and TRBJ1-2, the full variable domain reads SAVISQKPSRDICQRGTSLTIQCQVDSQVTMMFWYRQQPGQSLTLIATANQGSEATYESGFVIDKFPISRPNLTFSTLTVSNMSPEDSSIYLCSVLQHPGPYYGYTFGSGTRLTVV.

V and J are TRBV25-1 and TRBJ1-1. The germline gives CDR1 MGHDK, CDR2 SYGVNS. The CDR3 loop spans 14 amino acids. The CDR3 is CASSERRGNTEAFF.

This chain links TRBV10-3 with TRBJ2-2; TCRdb lists TRBD1, though no DNA is available to test this call. Germline assignment: CDR1 ENHRY and CDR2 SYGVKD. This CDR3 comprises 15 residues. CDR3 protein: CAISAGTGLTGELFF.

This rearrangement joins TRBV7-2 to TRBJ2-3. Germline-derived CDR1 and CDR2 are SGHTA and FQGNSA. This CDR3 is 14 amino acids long. This CDR3 is CASSLWASTDTQYF.

The chain uses TRBV4-1 and TRBJ2-1; as DNA is missing, the TRBD2 call by TCRdb cannot be tested. The CDR3 extends over 14 amino acids. Germline values: CDR1 MGHRA, CDR2 YSYEKL. CDR3: CASSQVVSSDVQFF.

V is TRBV4-1 and J is TRBJ1-1. Germline CDR1 and CDR2: MGHRA and YSYEKL. The CDR3 runs to 15 residues. CDR3 region: CASSQDDWVTTEAFF.

J is TRBJ2-3 and V is TRBV9; the D gene TCRdb calls, TRBD2, cannot be checked with no DNA. CDR1 is SGDLS and CDR2 is YYNGEE in the germline V gene. CDR3 length equals 15 residues. The CDR3 is CASSPTASGTDTQYF.

The rearrangement uses TRBV12-3 or TRBV12-4 and TRBJ2-5; with no DNA, the TCRdb D assignment of TRBD1 cannot be verified. The CDR3 is 14 residues long. The CDR3 here is CASSPDTTWVSQYF.

J is TRBJ1-1 and V is TRBV20-1; with no DNA, the TCRdb D assignment of TRBD1 cannot be verified. CDR1 and CDR2 from the germline V gene are DFQATT and SNEGSKA (reference sequence). This CDR3 contains 13 residues. The CDR3 here is CSAPRVGDTEAFF.

The V and J genes are TRBV7-8 and TRBJ1-2; TCRdb picks TRBD1, but there is no DNA to check that call. The CDR3 loop spans 17 amino acids. CDR1 is SGHVS, CDR2 FQNEAQ, per germline. The chain's CDR3 is CASSPRGQDFVVYGYTF. Filled out from reference TRBV7-8 and TRBJ1-2, the complete variable domain reads GAGVSQSPRYKVAKRGQDVALRCDPISGHVSLFWYQQALGQGPEFLTYFQNEAQLDKSGLPSDRFFAERPEGSVSTLKIQRTQQEDSAVYLCASSPRGQDFVVYGYTFGSGTRLTVV.

This chain links TRBV21-1 with TRBJ1-5; TCRdb calls TRBD1, which cannot be checked without DNA. TRBV21-1 is a listed pseudogene. This CDR3 spans 14 amino acids. The CDR3 is CASSPTGPLEPQHF.

This chain uses TRBV29-1 with TRBJ2-7; TCRdb selects TRBD1, and the lack of DNA leaves this call unchecked. CDR1 is SQVTM and CDR2 is ANQGSEA in the germline V gene. This CDR3 region has 13 residues. The CDR3 region is CSAAQGDAYEQYF.